This T cell receptor (beta chain) was sequenced in a study of patients and donors after allogeneic stem cell transplantation. TCRdb fed the RT-PCR reads into MiXCR, producing one record per CDR3 protein. Here the sample spans approximately 99,000 distinct CDR3 sequences, around 35% being singletons. Material: blood, either unsorted or a sorted T cell fraction (not recorded which). The clonotype comes from a human donor who was either an allogeneic HSCT recipient or a stem cell or donor lymphocyte infusion donor (not recorded which). It is not recorded whose cells these are; they may come from a transplant donor.

The CDR3 nucleotides read TGTGCCAGCAGCTTGTCGGGACAGGGGGGCACTGAAGCTTTCTTT. It encodes CASSLSGQGGTEAFF. The gene calls are TRBV5-5 and TRBJ1-1, with 11 bases fitting TRBD1. After removal of 1 base from V and 4 bases from J, the junction contained 3 bases not matched to a gene. CDR1 and CDR2 (germline): SGHKS, YYEKEE (reference sequence). The CDR3 sequence is 15 residues long.